These 5 T cell receptor beta chains originate from one sample sequenced in a study of T cell changes during pregnancy in multiple sclerosis. Produced via immunoSEQ multiplex PCR; TCRdb's table is partial and in-frame only. The sample contains approximately 37,000 clones, approximately 92% of which appear only once. The material was CD4+ T cells from peripheral blood mononuclear cells, obtained in the first trimester of pregnancy. These receptors originate from a female donor with multiple sclerosis, enrolled in a pregnancy study.

The sample holds one count of this clone. The rearrangement joins TRBV21-1 to TRBJ1-2; the D segment call TRBD1 is taken from the table without a DNA check. TRBV21-1 is a pseudogene locus. The CDR3 runs 17 residues. CDR3 coding DNA: TGTGCCAGCAGCCCTGACTCCGACAGGGGAAAAGGTTATGGCTACACCTTC. The encoded protein is CASSPDSDRGKGYGYTF.

The rearrangement uses TRBV6-6 and TRBJ2-5; 7 positions match TRBD1. There are 13 residues in the CDR3. Germline V CDR1 and CDR2: MNHNY, SVGAGI (reference sequence). V dropped 5 bases and J dropped 4; count of bases not matched to a gene: 4. DNA for the CDR3: TGTGCCAGCAGTGGGTACAGGGGAGAGACCCAGTACTTC. It codes for CASSGYRGETQYF.

The chain recombines TRBV30 with TRBJ2-2; D is possibly TRBD2 (6 bases). CDR1 and CDR2 (germline): GTSNPN, SVGIG (reference sequence). Between the trimmed V and J ends, which lost 1 base and 10 bases, there was a span of 13 bases. The CDR3 consists of 13 residues. The CDR3 region has the DNA TGTGCCTGGAGTGAGTTCCGGGACTCGGAGCTGTTTTTT. As protein: CAWSEFRDSELFF. Supplemented by reference TRBV30 and TRBJ2-2, the full variable domain reads SQTIHQWPATLVQPVGSPLSLECTVEGTSNPNLYWYRQAAGRGLQLLFYSVGIGQISSEVPQNLSASRPQDRQFILSSKKLLLSDSGFYLCAWSEFRDSELFFGEGSRLTVL.

This clone showed up just once. This chain uses TRBV28 with TRBJ1-4; a weak D match, TRBD1 (6 bases). Trimming took off 2 bases at V and 11 bases at J, with 15 bases between the two ends. This CDR3 region has 14 residues. Germline loops: CDR1 MDHEN, CDR2 SYDVKM. For the CDR3, the DNA is TGTGCCAGCAGTTTAGCTCAAGGACAGCCGAAACTGTTTTTT. Its translation is CASSLAQGQPKLFF.

The chain has TRBV25-1 and TRBJ1-4; D is possibly TRBD1 (5 bases). V lost 2 bases, J lost 8 bases, and 18 bases lay in between. The V gene's germline CDR1 is MGHDK and CDR2 SYGVNS. CDR3 length: 16 amino acids. The CDR3 bases are TGTGCCAGCAGTGAAGGGGGACTCACCGGAAGAGAAAAACTGTTTTTT. Protein sequence: CASSEGGLTGREKLFF.